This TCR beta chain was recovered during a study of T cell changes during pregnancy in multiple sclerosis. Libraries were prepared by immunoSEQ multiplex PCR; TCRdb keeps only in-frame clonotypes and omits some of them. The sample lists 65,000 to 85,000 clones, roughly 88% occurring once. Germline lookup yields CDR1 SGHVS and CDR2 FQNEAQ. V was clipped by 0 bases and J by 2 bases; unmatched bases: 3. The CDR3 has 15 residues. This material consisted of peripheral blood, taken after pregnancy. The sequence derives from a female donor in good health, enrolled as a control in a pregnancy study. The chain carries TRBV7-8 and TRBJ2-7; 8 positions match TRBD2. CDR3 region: CASSLAAGGAYEQYF. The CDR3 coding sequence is TGTGCCAGCAGCTTAGCGGCGGGAGGAGCCTACGAGCAGTACTTC.